These 28 T cell receptor beta chains came from one sample sequenced in a study of T cells in Graves' hyperthyroidism and ophthalmopathy. TCR beta CDR3 region amplification was performed from RNA transcripts. A first-round RT-PCR of the TCR CDR3 used the HTBI primer set. TCRdb independently ran MiXCR on the multiplex PCR reads; one entry per CDR3 protein. Of 250,000 to 300,000 distinct CDR3 sequences listed, less than 20% are singletons. The sample taken for sequencing was blood. The receptors stem from a man aged 45-65 years with Graves' ophthalmopathy.

This clonotype occurred many times. CDR3 sequence: CSSTPTSGSREQYF. Written as DNA, the CDR3 is TGCAGCTCAACCCCGACTAGCGGGAGCCGCGAGCAGTACTTC. This chain joins TRBV20-1 and TRBJ2-7, with TRBD2 matching over 12 bases. The CDR3 loop spans 14 amino acids. Germline V lookup: CDR1 DFQATT, CDR2 SNEGSKA (reference sequence).

This clonotype was seen more than once but under ten times. The CDR3 sequence is CASSQALAKERGYNEQFF. CDR3 DNA sequence: TGTGCCAGCAGCCAAGCGTTGGCAAAGGAGCGGGGCTACAATGAGCAGTTCTTC. The rearrangement joins TRBV14 to TRBJ2-1; TRBD2 aligns across 7 bases. Germline V lookup: CDR1 SGHDN, CDR2 FVKESK. The CDR3 is 18 amino acids. V shed 1 base and J 3 bases; nucleotides not matched to a gene: 12.

This chain uses TRBV7-9 with TRBJ1-2, with D perhaps TRBD1 (5 bases). The CDR3 runs 14 residues. Germline V lookup: CDR1 SEHNR, CDR2 FQNEAQ (reference sequence). Trimming pared 1 base from V and 6 bases from J, leaving 12 bases between. The CDR3 DNA reads TGTGCCAGCAGCTTAGATCTCTCCAGGGATGGCTACACCTTC. The encoded protein is CASSLDLSRDGYTF.

A note on this clonotype: This could be a read error, since a much larger clone is one nucleotide away. The chain carries TRBV11-2 and TRBJ2-7, with D perhaps given as TRBD1 or TRBD2 (5 bases each). This CDR3 has 13 amino acids. Trimming stripped 4 bases from V and 7 bases from J, with 14 bases between. Germline V gene data show CDR1 as SGHAT and CDR2 as FQNNGV. CDR3 coding DNA: TGTGCCAGCAGCTGGGCTAGCTGGGGGGAGCAGTACTTC. Its translation: CASSWASWGEQYF.

This clonotype has ten or more counts. The chain combines TRBV7-2 with TRBJ2-1; 7 bases agree with TRBD2. This CDR3 has 16 amino acids. Losses at the gene ends were 5 bases for V and 3 bases for J; bases not matched to a gene: 10. The V gene's germline CDR1 is SGHTA and CDR2 FQGNSA. CDR3 coding DNA: TGTGCCAGCAGCCCCGCCCCTAGCGGAATCTACAATGAGCAGTTCTTC. This codes for CASSPAPSGIYNEQFF.

V usage is TRBV9 and J usage is TRBJ1-1, with 8 positions matching TRBD1. The CDR3 runs to 14 residues. Trimming cost V 3 bases and J 4 bases; bases outside gene matches: 5. Germline loops: CDR1 SGDLS, CDR2 YYNGEE. The DNA of the CDR3 is TGTGCCAGCAGCGATACACAGGGGGGCACTGAAGCTTTCTTT. Protein product: CASSDTQGGTEAFF. The complete variable domain, with remaining parts taken from reference TRBV9 and TRBJ1-1, reads DSGVTQTPKHLITATGQRVTLRCSPRSGDLSVYWYQQSLDQGLQFLIQYYNGEERAKGNILERFSAQQFPDLHSELNLSSLELGDSALYFCASSDTQGGTEAFFGQGTRLTVV.

Ten or more counts support this clonotype. The rearrangement uses TRBV5-1 and TRBJ2-7; TRBD2 aligns across 14 bases. The junction had 5 bases not matched to a gene; V was cut back by 5 bases and J by 7 bases. The CDR3 runs to 14 residues. Germline CDR1 and CDR2: SGHRS and YFSETQ. CDR3 protein: CASRKGLAGEEQYF. CDR3 DNA: TGCGCCAGCAGGAAGGGACTAGCGGGAGAAGAGCAGTACTTC.

The V gene is TRBV7-8, the J gene TRBJ1-1; 11 bases fit TRBD1. Germline V gene data show CDR1 as SGHVS and CDR2 as FQNEAQ. The CDR3 totals 16 residues. V gave up 3 bases and J gave up 4 bases; unmatched junction bases: 7. The CDR3 protein is CASSLRGQGVGTEAFF. CDR3 coding DNA: TGTGCCAGCAGCTTGCGGGGACAGGGGGTCGGCACTGAAGCTTTCTTT. The whole variable domain, remainder taken from reference TRBV7-8 and TRBJ1-1, is GAGVSQSPRYKVAKRGQDVALRCDPISGHVSLFWYQQALGQGPEFLTYFQNEAQLDKSGLPSDRFFAERPEGSVSTLKIQRTQQEDSAVYLCASSLRGQGVGTEAFFGQGTRLTVV.

The genes are TRBV19 and TRBJ1-5; D remains ambiguous. Germline CDR1 is LNHDA and CDR2 is SQIVND (reference sequence). The V end was cut by 5 bases, the J end by 2 bases, with 13 bases between. The CDR3 extends over 15 amino acids. DNA of the CDR3: TGTGCCAGTAGTGTCGAGGGAGTCGGCAATCAGCCCCAGCATTTT. Translation gives CASSVEGVGNQPQHF.

Only a few counts were recorded for this clonotype. This chain uses TRBV27 with TRBJ2-1; TRBD1 aligns across 9 bases. The CDR3 has 15 residues. The germline CDR1 and CDR2 sequences are MNHEY and SMNVEV (reference sequence). Losses at the gene ends were 2 bases for V and 9 bases for J; bases not matched to a gene: 8. CDR3 DNA sequence: TGTGCCAGCAGTTTACCCCCAGGGACAGGGCGTGAGCAGTTCTTC. Protein product: CASSLPPGTGREQFF.

This clonotype occurred many times. The CDR3 DNA follows: TGTGCCAGCAGGGAACACGGGGGTAACACAGATACGCAGTATTTT. This encodes CASREHGGNTDTQYF. The chain employs TRBV28 and TRBJ2-3; weak D call: TRBD2 (6 bases). V lost 6 bases to trimming and J lost 2 bases, with 15 bases between them. The CDR3 is 15 amino acids. Germline V gene sequence: CDR1 MDHEN, CDR2 SYDVKM. Supplemented by reference TRBV28 and TRBJ2-3, the full variable domain reads DVKVTQSSRYLVKRTGEKVFLECVQDMDHENMFWYRQDPGLGLRLIYFSYDVKMKEKGDIPEGYSVSREKKERFSLILESASTNQTSMYLCASREHGGNTDTQYFGPGTRLTVL.

This clonotype showed up many times. CDR3: CASSPLGGQGVYEQYF. Here the CDR3 DNA reads TGTGCCAGCAGTCCTCTTGGGGGACAGGGGGTTTACGAGCAGTACTTC. The chain recombines TRBV27 with TRBJ2-7; 11 bases fit TRBD1. CDR1 is MNHEY and CDR2 is SMNVEV in the germline V gene (reference sequence). J lost 4 bases, V lost 5 bases, and 10 bases had no gene match. The CDR3 loop spans 16 amino acids.

The chain couples TRBV29-1 to TRBJ2-5; 8 bases are a match to TRBD2. CDR1 is SQVTM and CDR2 is ANQGSEA in the germline V gene. This CDR3 has 14 residues. J lost 6 bases, V lost 1 base, and 7 bases had no gene match. The CDR3 protein is CSVEAGTSKQTQYF. CDR3 nucleotides: TGCAGCGTTGAAGCCGGGACTAGTAAACAGACCCAGTACTTC.

This clonotype appeared many times. J is TRBJ2-3 and V is TRBV11-1; no reliable D call. The germline V gene encodes CDR1 SGHAT and CDR2 FQDESV (reference sequence). The V gene lost 5 bases and the J gene lost 2 bases, with 11 bases spanning the gap. CDR3 length: 14 amino acids. This CDR3 is CASSVLASTDTQYF. In DNA form, the CDR3 reads TGTGCCAGCAGCGTCTTGGCTTCCACAGATACGCAGTATTTT.

This clonotype has only a few counts. The chain combines TRBV29-1 with TRBJ2-7; 8 bases are a match to TRBD1. Germline-derived CDR1 and CDR2 are SQVTM and ANQGSEA. Trimming took 7 bases from V and 3 from J; bases not matched to a gene: 5. This CDR3 is 12 amino acids long. The CDR3 DNA follows: TGCAGCGCCCAGACAGGGGTCTACGAGCAGTACTTC. Translation gives CSAQTGVYEQYF.

This chain uses TRBV7-8 with TRBJ1-2; possible D gene TRBD1, 6 bases. The CDR3 is 16 residues long. Germline V CDR1 and CDR2: SGHVS, FQNEAQ. Trimming cost V 6 bases and J 2 bases, with 19 bases left between them. The chain's CDR3 is CASSRQGREGNYGYTF. The DNA for the CDR3 is TGTGCCAGCAGTCGCCAGGGGAGGGAGGGGAACTATGGCTACACCTTC. The full variable domain, with the rest looked up from reference TRBV7-8 and TRBJ1-2, is GAGVSQSPRYKVAKRGQDVALRCDPISGHVSLFWYQQALGQGPEFLTYFQNEAQLDKSGLPSDRFFAERPEGSVSTLKIQRTQQEDSAVYLCASSRQGREGNYGYTFGSGTRLTVV.

The chain uses TRBV7-9 and TRBJ2-7, with D possibly matching TRBD1 (5 bases). Germline V gives CDR1 SEHNR, CDR2 FQNEAQ (reference sequence). V lost 5 bases and J 5 bases, leaving 19 bases between the germline ends. The CDR3 is 15 residues long. The CDR3 loop reads CASSPLGQGDHEQYF. The CDR3 bases are TGTGCCAGCAGCCCCCTCGGGCAGGGTGATCACGAGCAGTACTTC.

J is TRBJ1-2 and V is TRBV20-1; 7 bases map to TRBD1. Trimming cost V 0 bases and J 6 bases; bases outside gene matches: 7. The CDR3 totals 14 residues. Germline-derived CDR1 and CDR2 are DFQATT and SNEGSKA (reference sequence). CDR3 sequence reads: CSAREKPDRDGYTF. The CDR3 coding sequence is TGCAGTGCTAGAGAGAAACCCGACAGGGATGGCTACACCTTC.

This clonotype was counted ten times or more. The V and J genes are TRBV5-1 and TRBJ2-7, with D possibly TRBD1 on 5 matching bases. The germline V and J ends were trimmed by 4 bases and 5 bases, with 10 bases remaining between them. The germline CDR1 and CDR2 sequences are SGHRS and YFSETQ. This CDR3 is built from 12 residues. In nucleotides, the CDR3 is TGCGCCAGCAGCGAACAGGCTGACGAGCAGTACTTC. This gives the protein CASSEQADEQYF.

This clonotype was seen more than once but under ten times. The chain recombines TRBV6-1 with TRBJ1-3, with no clear D. With 4 bases removed from V and 0 bases from J, the gap between germline ends came to 4 bases. Looked up from germline, CDR1 is MNHNS and CDR2 is SASEGT. The CDR3 has 13 residues. This CDR3 is CASSVSSGNTIYF. The CDR3 DNA sequence: TGTGCCAGCAGTGTTAGCTCTGGAAACACCATATATTTT.

This clonotype was found many times. V gene TRBV20-1 combines with J gene TRBJ1-5; D gene uncertain. Germline values: CDR1 DFQATT, CDR2 SNEGSKA (reference sequence). The CDR3 totals 13 residues. Trimming left V 3 bases short and J 0 bases short, with 6 bases between. CDR3 residues: CSARAYSNQPQHF. CDR3 nucleotide sequence: TGCAGTGCTAGGGCTTATAGCAATCAGCCCCAGCATTTT.

The chain combines TRBV28 with TRBJ2-7; D not certain. Germline V CDR1 and CDR2: MDHEN, SYDVKM. CDR3 size: 13 residues. Trimming stripped 8 bases from V and 1 base from J, with 12 bases between. The CDR3 nucleotides read TGTGCCAGCCAGGCGGCCCCGTCCTACGAGCAGTACTTC. Encoded protein: CASQAAPSYEQYF.

This clonotype turned up a few times. This chain connects TRBV5-1 to TRBJ1-4; D perhaps matches TRBD1 (6 bases). This CDR3 is built from 14 residues. Trimming cost V 0 bases and J 5 bases, with 8 bases left between them. Germline lookup yields CDR1 SGHRS and CDR2 YFSETQ. The CDR3 region has the DNA TGCGCCAGCAGCTTGGACAGGGCAAATGAAAAACTGTTTTTT. This sequence encodes CASSLDRANEKLFF.

V and J are TRBV28 and TRBJ2-3, with 7 bases aligning to TRBD2. With V trimmed by 6 bases and J by 5 bases, 5 bases remained unmatched. This CDR3 comprises 13 residues. Germline CDR1 MDHEN, CDR2 SYDVKM. CDR3 region: CASRREPLDTQYF. The CDR3 DNA follows: TGTGCCAGCAGGCGGGAGCCTCTAGATACGCAGTATTTT.

This clonotype was found many times. The V call is TRBV6-5, the J call TRBJ1-1; D unclear. Germline V gene data show CDR1 as MNHEY and CDR2 as SVGAGI. With 0 bases removed from V and 0 bases from J, the gap between germline ends came to 5 bases. The CDR3 is 14 residues long. For the CDR3, the DNA is TGTGCCAGCAGTTACTCCAGTCTGAACACTGAAGCTTTCTTT. Amino acid sequence: CASSYSSLNTEAFF.

The chain links TRBV10-3 to TRBJ2-5; TRBD1 matches 7 bases. The CDR3 sequence is 14 residues long. Germline CDR1 ENHRY, CDR2 SYGVKD. V was clipped by 8 bases and J by 5 bases; unmatched bases: 11. CDR3 sequence (DNA): TGTGCCATCGACCCGACAGGGTATAGGGAGACCCAGTACTTC. It yields the protein CAIDPTGYRETQYF.

Only one count was recorded for this clonotype. V usage is TRBV9 and J usage is TRBJ2-7; 14 bases match TRBD2. Germline assignment: CDR1 SGDLS and CDR2 YYNGEE. This CDR3 is built from 15 residues. J lost 5 bases, V lost 4 bases, and 5 bases had no gene match. The CDR3 protein is CASSIMGLAGDEQYF. CDR3 DNA: TGTGCCAGCAGCATTATGGGACTAGCGGGAGACGAGCAGTACTTC. The full variable domain, rest sourced from reference TRBV9 and TRBJ2-7, is DSGVTQTPKHLITATGQRVTLRCSPRSGDLSVYWYQQSLDQGLQFLIQYYNGEERAKGNILERFSAQQFPDLHSELNLSSLELGDSALYFCASSIMGLAGDEQYFGPGTRLTVT.

This clonotype was picked up many times. CDR3 region: CASLALRGTYEQYF. The DNA of the CDR3 is TGTGCCAGCCTAGCTCTCCGGGGGACCTACGAGCAGTACTTC. V and J are TRBV11-2 and TRBJ2-7, with D possibly TRBD2 on 6 matching bases. V was clipped by 8 bases and J by 2 bases, with 16 bases between them. This CDR3 has 14 amino acids. Germline CDR1 reads SGHAT; CDR2 reads FQNNGV.